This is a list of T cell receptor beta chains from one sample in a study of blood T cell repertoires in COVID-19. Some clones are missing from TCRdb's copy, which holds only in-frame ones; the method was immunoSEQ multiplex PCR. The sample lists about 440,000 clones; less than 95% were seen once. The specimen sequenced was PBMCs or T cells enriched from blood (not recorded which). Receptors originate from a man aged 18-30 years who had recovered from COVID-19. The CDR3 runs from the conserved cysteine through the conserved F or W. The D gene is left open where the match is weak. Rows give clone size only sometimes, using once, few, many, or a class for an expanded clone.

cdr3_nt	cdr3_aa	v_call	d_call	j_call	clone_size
TGCAGCGTTCAAGGGGGACAGGGCTACGAGCAGTACTTC	CSVQGGQGYEQYF	TRBV29-1	TRBD1	TRBJ2-7	NA
TGCGCCAGCAGCTTACCGGGACAGGGGGAAGCCCGAGCTTTCTTT	CASSLPGQGEARAFF	TRBV5-1	TRBD1	TRBJ1-1	NA
TGTGCCAGCAGTTCACTAGCGGGAGTGGTCGCAGATACGCAGTATTTT	CASSSLAGVVADTQYF	TRBV5-5	TRBD2	TRBJ2-3	NA
TGTGCCAGCGACAGCAGTTCCTACGAGCAGTACTTC	CASDSSSYEQYF	TRBV28	NA	TRBJ2-7	NA
TGTGCCAGCAGTAGCGGGGGCGGCTACACCTTC	CASSSGGGYTF	TRBV25-1	NA	TRBJ1-2	once
TGTGCCAGCAGCTTATCGACAGGATCTGAAGCTTTCTTT	CASSLSTGSEAFF	TRBV7-3	NA	TRBJ1-1	NA
TGTGCCAGCTCACCGCCTGGAGGCGGAAACACCATATATTTT	CASSPPGGGNTIYF	TRBV18	NA	TRBJ1-3	NA
TGTGCCAGTAGTATACCACTGCGGGCTTCAAACACTGAAGCTTTCTTT	CASSIPLRASNTEAFF	TRBV19	NA	TRBJ1-1	few
TGTGCCAGCAGCAAATATCGACAGGGCCCAAATGAAAAACTGTTTTTT	CASSKYRQGPNEKLFF	TRBV5-6	TRBD1	TRBJ1-4	NA
TGTGCCAGCACCCCAGCCCGGAGCGGAGTAACAGATACGCAGTATTTT	CASTPARSGVTDTQYF	TRBV2	NA	TRBJ2-3	NA
TGTGCCAGTGGGACAGGGTCCCTCGGCTCTGGAAACACCATATATTTT	CASGTGSLGSGNTIYF	TRBV19	TRBD1	TRBJ1-3	few
TGTGCCAGCAGTCCTAACCGGGACAGGGGGCAGCCCCAGCATTTT	CASSPNRDRGQPQHF	TRBV6-1	TRBD1	TRBJ1-5	NA
TGTGCCAGCAGCTTATCCTCGGGCGGGGAGGGCTACACCTTC	CASSLSSGGEGYTF	TRBV7-8	NA	TRBJ1-2	NA
TGTGCCAGCTCAAGTAACAGGCAAAAGAGAGCTTTCTTT	CASSSNRQKRAFF	TRBV12-3/TRBV12-4	NA	TRBJ1-1	NA
TGTGCCTGGAGTCCACTAGCGTCCTCCTACGAGCAGTACTTC	CAWSPLASSYEQYF	TRBV30	TRBD2	TRBJ2-7	NA
TGTGCCAGCAGCGTAGCCGGGAGCAATCAGCCCCAGCATTTT	CASSVAGSNQPQHF	TRBV9	NA	TRBJ1-5	NA
TGTGCCAGCAGTTTGTCAGTTTACAATGAGCAGTTCTTC	CASSLSVYNEQFF	TRBV12-3/TRBV12-4	NA	TRBJ2-1	NA
TGTGCCAGCAGCGTATCTGGGGCCAACGTCCTGACTTTC	CASSVSGANVLTF	TRBV7-3	NA	TRBJ2-6	NA
TGTGCCAGCCGGGACAGGGGAGATGAAAAACTGTTTTTT	CASRDRGDEKLFF	TRBV19	TRBD1	TRBJ1-4	NA
TGCGCCAGCCGGGGACAGGGAGATGGCTACACCTTC	CASRGQGDGYTF	TRBV4-1	TRBD1	TRBJ1-2	NA
TGTGCCAGCTCACCCAGCGGGAGGGGCACAGATACGCAGTATTTT	CASSPSGRGTDTQYF	TRBV18	TRBD2	TRBJ2-3	NA
TGTGCCAGCAGCTCCGGGGTTCAGTCGTGGCCCGGGGAGCTGTTTTTT	CASSSGVQSWPGELFF	TRBV11-2	NA	TRBJ2-2	NA
TGTGCCAGCAGCTCCGACAGGGGAAGGAATGAGCAGTTCTTC	CASSSDRGRNEQFF	TRBV11-1	TRBD1	TRBJ2-1	NA
TGTGCCACCAGCAGAGATGTGGGAGGTTGGAATGAGCAGTTCTTC	CATSRDVGGWNEQFF	TRBV15	NA	TRBJ2-1	NA
TGTGCCAGCAGCTACCGACAGGGCGGTGAGGATGATACGCAGTATTTT	CASSYRQGGEDDTQYF	TRBV5-4	TRBD1	TRBJ2-3	NA
TGTGCCAGCAGCTTCGGGAGTATTAATTCACCCCTCCACTTT	CASSFGSINSPLHF	TRBV7-2	NA	TRBJ1-6	NA